What follows are 4 T cell receptor beta chains derived from one specimen sequenced in a study of T cell responses to AZD1222 COVID-19 vaccine. Method: immunoSEQ multiplex PCR; TCRdb's copy keeps in-frame clones and lacks some. In the table there are more than 95,000 clones, about 90% of which are singletons. Material: peripheral blood, obtained on day 0 of AZD1222 vaccination. The receptor set was obtained from an adult in good health.

The CDR3 DNA sequence: TGTGCCAGCAGCCCCGGGACTAGTGTGAATGAGCAGTTCTTC. Amino acids: CASSPGTSVNEQFF. The chain carries TRBV6-5 and TRBJ2-1; 8 bases match TRBD2. The CDR3 runs to 14 residues. The germline CDR1 and CDR2 sequences are MNHEY and SVGAGI. V was clipped by 6 bases and J by 7 bases; unmatched bases: 8.

The chain uses TRBV5-6 and TRBJ2-3, with 9 bases fitting TRBD2. V trimming: 1 base; J trimming: 8 bases; junction bases outside the gene matches: 11. Germline CDR1 is SGHDT and CDR2 is YYEEEE. The CDR3 contains 16 residues. The CDR3 spells CASSLRGTSLPFTQYF. CDR3 DNA: TGTGCCAGCAGCTTGAGGGGGACTAGCCTACCCTTTACGCAGTATTTT. The full variable domain, completed using reference TRBV5-6 and TRBJ2-3, is DAGVTQSPTHLIKTRGQQVTLRCSPKSGHDTVSWYQQALGQGPQFIFQYYEEEERQRGNFPDRFSGHQFPNYSSELNVNALLLGDSALYLCASSLRGTSLPFTQYFGPGTRLTVL.

This chain joins TRBV3-1 (or the pseudogene TRBV3-2) and TRBJ1-2; a possible D gene is TRBD1 (6 bases). Germline V lookup: CDR1 LGHDT, CDR2 YNNKEL (reference sequence). The CDR3 sequence is 15 residues long. The germline V and J ends were trimmed by 1 base and 4 bases, with 13 bases remaining between them. In nucleotides, the CDR3 is TGTGCCAGCAGCCAAGGTGGAGGGGGTGGCTATGGCTACACCTTC. It yields the protein CASSQGGGGGYGYTF.

In nucleotides, the CDR3 is TGTGCCAGCAGCTCTTACCGGACAGCGATAGCTAACTATGGCTACACCTTC. Its translation is CASSSYRTAIANYGYTF. J is TRBJ1-2 and V is TRBV5-6, with D possibly TRBD1 on 6 matching bases. CDR3 length: 17 amino acids. V was pared by 3 bases and J by 0 bases, with 18 bases between. Per germline, CDR1 SGHDT and CDR2 YYEEEE.